The 18 T cell receptor beta chains below all came from one sample that was sequenced in a study of T-cell memory formation after mild COVID-19 (dated by TCRdb to the early 2020s). Library preparation used 5' RACE. Sequencing took place on an Illumina NovaSeq 6000. Starting from the raw public reads, TCRdb applied fastp trimming at Q25, assembled clones with MiXCR and retained in-frame beta chains. Identical CDR3 proteins give one entry, which carries the most common genes and DNA. This sample lists 250,000 to 350,000 distinct CDR3 sequences; less than 20% were detected once. About a fifth of the sample comes from the top ten. What was sequenced was PBMCs or a T cell subset sorted from them (not recorded which). The receptors stem from a man aged 18 to 29 who had mild COVID-19 (a few samples of this study predate the infection). The sample titles of this study are shuffled in the database, so cell type and time point are left out; the donor was told from shared clones.

This clonotype was counted at least ten times. CDR3 amino acids: CASSLHLDTYEQYF. In nucleotides, the CDR3 is TGTGCCAGCAGCTTGCATCTGGATACCTACGAGCAGTACTTC. The chain couples TRBV5-6 to TRBJ2-7; no clear D gene. CDR1 is SGHDT and CDR2 is YYEEEE in the germline V gene. The germline V and J ends were trimmed by 1 base and 2 bases, with 10 bases remaining between them. This CDR3 spans 14 amino acids.

This clonotype turned up a few times. The chain is built from TRBV21-1 and TRBJ1-5; the D call in the table, TRBD1, was not verified against the DNA. TRBV21-1 corresponds to a pseudogene. The CDR3 length is 13 residues. CDR3 region: CADTGGSNQPQHF. The CDR3 DNA is TGTGCCGATACAGGGGGTAGCAATCAGCCCCAGCATTTT.

This chain uses TRBV3-1 with TRBJ1-2; 9 bases map to TRBD1. The CDR3 runs to 13 residues. The germline V gene encodes CDR1 LGHDT and CDR2 YNNKEL (reference sequence). V lost 3 bases, J lost 8 bases, and 4 bases stayed unmatched. CDR3 amino acids: CASSHRQGGGYTF. CDR3 in DNA: TGTGCCAGCAGCCATAGACAGGGGGGAGGCTACACCTTC.

The gene calls are TRBV28 and TRBJ2-1; D is unresolved. Trimming removed 1 base at V and 6 bases at J, with 13 bases between. This CDR3 contains 15 residues. Germline loops: CDR1 MDHEN, CDR2 SYDVKM. The CDR3 bases are TGTGCCAGCAGTTTATCGCCTCAGCTCCTCAATGAGCAGTTCTTC. Its translation is CASSLSPQLLNEQFF.

Concerning this clonotype itself: One junction end disagrees with the germline gene, perhaps due to a read error. The J gene is TRBJ2-5, the V gene TRBV4-1, with D perhaps matching TRBD1 (6 bases). Per the germline V gene, CDR1 is MGHRA and CDR2 is YSYEKL. This CDR3 is 13 amino acids long. The CDR3 region has the DNA TGCGCCCGCAGGGGACCGTTGGAAGAGACCCAGTACTTC. Amino acids: CARRGPLEETQYF.

This chain joins TRBV29-1 and TRBJ2-1; a weak D match, TRBD1 (5 bases). The germline CDR1 and CDR2 sequences are SQVTM and ANQGSEA. V lost 7 bases, J lost 2 bases, and 12 bases lay in between. CDR3 length: 13 residues. The CDR3 DNA is TGCAGCGCTCCAGGGTCGACCTACAATGAGCAGTTCTTC. Translating gives CSAPGSTYNEQFF.

This chain uses TRBV10-3 with TRBJ2-6; the D is unclear. The CDR3 contains 13 residues. Germline values: CDR1 ENHRY, CDR2 SYGVKD. The V gene lost 8 bases and the J gene lost 4 bases, with 9 bases spanning the gap. The CDR3 region has the DNA TGTGCCATCGCCAGTCGAGGGGCCAACGTCCTGACTTTC. It specifies CAIASRGANVLTF.

Only a few counts were recorded for this clonotype. The J gene is TRBJ2-4, the V gene TRBV19; a weak D match, TRBD1 (7 bases). This CDR3 spans 14 amino acids. CDR1 LNHDA and CDR2 SQIVND come from the germline V gene (reference sequence). The V gene lost 1 base and the J gene lost 7 bases, with 11 bases spanning the gap. The CDR3 DNA reads TGTGCCAGTAGTATAGCTCCAGGGGGGAACATTCAGTACTTC. Its protein product is CASSIAPGGNIQYF.

The CDR3 DNA reads TGTGCCAGTAGTATGGGAGGGCGAAACTATGGCTACACCTTC. Its translation is CASSMGGRNYGYTF. The chain is built from TRBV19 and TRBJ1-2; D not certain. Trimming shortened V by 3 bases and J by 2 bases, and 10 bases separated the two germline ends. Germline CDR1 LNHDA, CDR2 SQIVND (reference sequence). This CDR3 region has 14 residues.

The chain recombines TRBV28 with TRBJ2-7; TRBD1 matches at 10 bases. The CDR3 consists of 17 residues. V dropped 3 bases and J dropped 5; count of bases not matched to a gene: 13. Germline-derived CDR1 and CDR2 are MDHEN and SYDVKM. CDR3 residues: CASSFSQRMDRGNEQYV. The CDR3 region has the DNA TGTGCCAGCAGTTTTTCCCAGAGGATGGACAGGGGGAACGAGCAGTACGTC.

The genes are TRBV5-1 and TRBJ2-3; 7 bases are a match to TRBD1. The CDR3 loop spans 16 amino acids. The V gene's germline CDR1 is SGHRS and CDR2 YFSETQ. J lost 4 bases, V lost 7 bases, and 15 bases had no gene match. DNA of the CDR3: TGCGCCAGCCAAAAACTAGGGGACAGCAGCGCAGATACGCAGTATTTT. The encoded protein is CASQKLGDSSADTQYF.

V gene TRBV5-1 combines with J gene TRBJ2-3, with 11 bases that match TRBD2. The junction had 5 bases not matched to a gene; V was cut back by 3 bases and J by 5 bases. This CDR3 comprises 15 residues. Germline values: CDR1 SGHRS, CDR2 YFSETQ. The CDR3 DNA is TGCGCCAGCAGCTATAGCGGGGGGGCCGGAGATACGCAGTATTTT. This gives the protein CASSYSGGAGDTQYF.

This clonotype was counted at least ten times. The chain couples TRBV28 to TRBJ2-7; TRBD1 might be the D (5 bases). Germline V gene lookup returns CDR1 MDHEN and CDR2 SYDVKM. Trimming cost V 5 bases and J 4 bases, with 18 bases left between them. The CDR3 has 15 amino acids. The CDR3 region has the DNA TGTGCCAGCAGTGACACCTTAGGGGCCTTTTACGAGCAGTACGTC. It specifies CASSDTLGAFYEQYV.

This clonotype came up a few times. CDR3 DNA: TGCGCCAGCAGCCAAGCCCAGGCCGGGACTGGTTACAATGAGCAGTTCTTC. Its protein is CASSQAQAGTGYNEQFF. The chain is built from TRBV4-3 and TRBJ2-1; possible D gene TRBD2, 6 bases. In germline, CDR1 is LGHNA, CDR2 YSLEER. V dropped 1 base and J dropped 4 bases, with 17 bases sitting between them. CDR3 length: 17 amino acids.

This clonotype was detected many times. The chain links TRBV12-3 or TRBV12-4 to TRBJ2-7, with a tentative D call TRBD2 (5 bases). The CDR3 sequence is 13 residues long. Trimming stripped 4 bases from V and 4 bases from J, with 11 bases between. CDR3 DNA sequence: TGTGCCAGCAGTTGGAGAAGGAGGTACGAGCAGTACTTC. It specifies CASSWRRRYEQYF.

In its sample, this clonotype was seen a few times. This chain connects TRBV6-5 to TRBJ1-1; no reliable D call. CDR3 length equals 13 residues. V lost 6 bases to trimming and J lost 2 bases, with 10 bases between them. CDR1 and CDR2 (germline): MNHEY, SVGAGI. The CDR3 region is CASRQRGNTEAFF. The CDR3 DNA sequence: TGTGCCAGCAGACAGCGGGGAAACACTGAAGCTTTCTTT.

In its sample, this clonotype was seen a few times. The V and J genes are TRBV24-1 and TRBJ2-1; TRBD1 aligns across 9 bases. This CDR3 comprises 17 residues. V shed 3 bases, J shed 6 bases, and the junction held 11 bases outside the gene matches. CDR1 is KGHDR and CDR2 is SFDVKD in the germline V gene. CDR3 sequence (DNA): TGTGCCACCAGTGATGGATCCGGGACAGGGAGTTTCAATGAGCAGTTCTTC. Translated: CATSDGSGTGSFNEQFF.

In this sample, this clonotype turned up a few times. The chain employs TRBV7-9 and TRBJ2-2, with D possibly being TRBD2 (6 bases). The CDR3 is made up of 13 amino acids. Germline V gene data show CDR1 as SEHNR and CDR2 as FQNEAQ (reference sequence). Trimming removed 4 bases from V and 7 bases from J, with 10 bases in between. The chain's CDR3 is CASSSGGGGELFF. The CDR3, as DNA: TGTGCCAGCAGCTCCGGGGGTGGCGGGGAGCTGTTTTTT. Full variable domain (remainder filled in from reference TRBV7-9 and TRBJ2-2): DTGVSQNPRHKITKRGQNVTFRCDPISEHNRLYWYRQTLGQGPEFLTYFQNEAQLEKSRLLSDRFSAERPKGSFSTLEIQRTEQGDSAMYLCASSSGGGGELFFGEGSRLTVL.